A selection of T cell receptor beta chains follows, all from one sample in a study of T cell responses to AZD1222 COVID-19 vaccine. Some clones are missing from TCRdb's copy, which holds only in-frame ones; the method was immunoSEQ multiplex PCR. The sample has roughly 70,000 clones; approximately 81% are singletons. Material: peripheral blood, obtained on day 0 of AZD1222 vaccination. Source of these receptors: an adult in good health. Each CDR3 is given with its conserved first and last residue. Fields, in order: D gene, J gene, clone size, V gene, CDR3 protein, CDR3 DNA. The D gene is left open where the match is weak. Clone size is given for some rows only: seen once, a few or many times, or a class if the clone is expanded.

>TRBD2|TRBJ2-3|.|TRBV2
CASSDRGGTDTQYF
TGTGCCAGCAGTGATCGCGGGGGGACAGATACGCAGTATTTT
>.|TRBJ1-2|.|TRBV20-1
CSAAAPGGYTF
TGCAGTGCTGCCGCTCCGGGAGGCTACACCTTC
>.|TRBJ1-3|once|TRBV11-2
CASTPWNSGNTIYF
TGTGCCAGCACCCCGTGGAACTCTGGAAACACCATATATTTT
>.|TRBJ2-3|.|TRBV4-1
CASSQERERATDTQYF
TGCGCCAGCAGCCAAGAAAGGGAACGCGCCACAGATACGCAGTATTTT
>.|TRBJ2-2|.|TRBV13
CASSASLVPSTEWTGELFF
TGTGCCAGCAGCGCATCCCTGGTCCCGTCAACTGAATGGACCGGGGAGCTGTTTTTT
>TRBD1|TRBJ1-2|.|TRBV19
CASSPNRQGIYGYTF
TGTGCCAGTAGCCCGAACCGACAGGGGATCTATGGCTACACCTTC
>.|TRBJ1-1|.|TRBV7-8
CASSSTGMNTEAFF
TGTGCCAGCAGCTCCACGGGTATGAACACTGAAGCTTTCTTT
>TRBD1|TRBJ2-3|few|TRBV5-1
CASRQGTTSTDTQYF
TGCGCCAGCAGACAGGGGACCACCAGCACAGATACGCAGTATTTT
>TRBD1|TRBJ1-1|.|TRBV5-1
CASSLGQAFSNTEAFF
TGCGCCAGCAGCCTAGGACAGGCCTTTTCCAACACTGAAGCTTTCTTT
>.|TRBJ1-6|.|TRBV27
CASSLSNAINSPLHF
TGTGCCAGCAGTTTATCGAACGCAATCAATTCACCCCTCCACTTT
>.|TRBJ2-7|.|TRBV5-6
CASSFFAKTYEQYF
TGTGCCAGCAGCTTCTTTGCAAAGACCTACGAGCAGTACTTC
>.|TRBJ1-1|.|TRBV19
CASSIPQKNTEAFF
TGTGCCAGTAGTATTCCCCAGAAGAACACTGAAGCTTTCTTT
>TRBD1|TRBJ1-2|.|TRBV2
CASSPDREYGYTF
TGTGCCAGCAGTCCTGACAGGGAGTATGGCTACACCTTC
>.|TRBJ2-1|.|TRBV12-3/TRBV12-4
CASSALAYSEQFF
TGTGCCAGCAGCGCCTTAGCCTACAGCGAGCAGTTCTTC
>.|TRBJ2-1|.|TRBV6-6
CASSGANEQFF
TGTGCCAGCAGCGGCGCCAATGAGCAGTTCTTC
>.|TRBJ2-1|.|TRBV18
CASSPGLENEQFF
TGTGCCAGCTCACCGGGACTGGAAAATGAGCAGTTCTTC
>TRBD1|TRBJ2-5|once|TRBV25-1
CASSAGTGFETQYF
TGTGCCAGCAGTGCAGGGACAGGGTTTGAGACCCAGTACTTC
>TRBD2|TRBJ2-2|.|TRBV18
CASSPFFASGRSTGELFF
TGTGCCAGCTCACCATTCTTCGCTAGCGGGAGGAGCACCGGGGAGCTGTTTTTT
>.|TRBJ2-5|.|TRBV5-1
CASSRGQTKETQYF
TGCGCCAGCAGCAGAGGACAGACCAAAGAGACCCAGTACTTC
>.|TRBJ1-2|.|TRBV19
CASSRDRVNYGYTF
TGTGCCAGTAGTCGAGACAGAGTTAACTATGGCTACACCTTC
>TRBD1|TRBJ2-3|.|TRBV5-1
CASSRDRDTQYF
TGCGCCAGCTCCCGGGACAGAGATACGCAGTATTTT
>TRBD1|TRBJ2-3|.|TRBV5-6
CASSLFAGGPDTQYF
TGTGCCAGCAGCTTGTTTGCAGGGGGCCCAGATACGCAGTATTTT
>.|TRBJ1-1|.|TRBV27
CASSLLGKTRRTEAFF
TGTGCCAGCAGTCTCCTTGGAAAGACTAGAAGGACTGAAGCTTTCTTT
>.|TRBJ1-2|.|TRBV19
CASSIVQGGGYTF
TGTGCCAGTAGTATAGTACAGGGAGGTGGCTACACCTTC
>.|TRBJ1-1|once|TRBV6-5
CASGYLKTEAFF
TGTGCCAGCGGGTACCTCAAGACTGAAGCTTTCTTT
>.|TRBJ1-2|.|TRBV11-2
CASSSPPYGYTF
TGTGCCAGCAGCTCTCCCCCCTATGGCTACACCTTC
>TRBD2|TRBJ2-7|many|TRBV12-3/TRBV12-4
CASRLAGGSEQYF
TGTGCCAGCAGGCTAGCGGGAGGATCCGAGCAGTACTTC
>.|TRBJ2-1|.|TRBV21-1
CASSTQCPPHNEQFF
TGTGCCAGCAGCACCCAATGTCCCCCCCACAATGAGCAGTTCTTC
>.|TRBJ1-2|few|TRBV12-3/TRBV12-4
CASSLGGSGYTF
TGTGCCAGCAGTTTAGGAGGGAGCGGCTACACCTTC
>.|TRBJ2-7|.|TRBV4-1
CASSQGGSTYEQYF
TGCGCCAGCAGCCAAGGGGGGTCCACCTACGAGCAGTACTTC
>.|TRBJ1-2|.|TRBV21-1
CASIVRDRGNYGYTF
TGTGCCAGCATCGTCCGGGACAGGGGGAACTATGGCTACACCTTC
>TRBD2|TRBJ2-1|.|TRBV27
CASSGTTSGSYNEQFF
TGTGCCAGCAGTGGGACCACTAGCGGCTCCTACAATGAGCAGTTCTTC
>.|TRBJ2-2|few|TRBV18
CASSPQGGGDTGELFF
TGTGCCAGCTCACCCCAAGGAGGGGGTGACACCGGGGAGCTGTTTTTT
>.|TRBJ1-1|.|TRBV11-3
CASSRDSQKNTEAFF
TGTGCCAGCAGTCGGGACTCACAAAAGAACACTGAAGCTTTCTTT
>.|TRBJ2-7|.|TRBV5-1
CASSSEISGPGNEQYF
TGCGCCAGCAGCTCCGAAATATCGGGACCCGGTAACGAGCAGTACTTC
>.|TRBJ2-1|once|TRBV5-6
CASSRTDSYNEQFF
TGTGCCAGCAGTCGCACCGACTCCTACAATGAGCAGTTCTTC
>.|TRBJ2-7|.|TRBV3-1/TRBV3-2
CASSRAVSYEQYF
TGTGCCAGCAGCCGTGCAGTCTCCTACGAGCAGTACTTC
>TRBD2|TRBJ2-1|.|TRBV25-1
CASSDSGRALIEQFF
TGTGCCAGCAGTGATAGCGGGAGGGCCCTCATTGAGCAGTTCTTC
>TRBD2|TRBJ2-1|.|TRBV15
CATSRDPAGGPEQFF
TGTGCCACCAGCAGAGATCCAGCGGGGGGCCCTGAGCAGTTCTTC
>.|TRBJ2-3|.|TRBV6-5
CASSYSDKPTDTQYF
TGTGCCAGCAGTTACTCGGACAAGCCCACAGATACGCAGTATTTT
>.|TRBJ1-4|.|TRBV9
CASSGGVRANEKLFF
TGTGCCAGCAGCGGTGGGGTCAGGGCTAATGAAAAACTGTTTTTT
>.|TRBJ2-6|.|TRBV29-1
CSVEGQSSGANVLTF
TGCAGCGTTGAAGGCCAGAGCTCTGGGGCCAACGTCCTGACTTTC
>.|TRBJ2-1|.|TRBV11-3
CASSFTRWGGDTRIYNEQFF
TGTGCCAGCAGCTTCACCCGATGGGGCGGGGACACCAGAATCTACAATGAGCAGTTCTTC
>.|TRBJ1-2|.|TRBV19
CASSRGSLGYTF
TGTGCCAGCAGTAGGGGGAGTCTGGGCTACACCTTC
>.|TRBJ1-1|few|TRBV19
CASSTPGRGRITEAFF
TGTGCCAGTAGCACCCCCGGCAGGGGTCGCATCACTGAAGCTTTCTTT